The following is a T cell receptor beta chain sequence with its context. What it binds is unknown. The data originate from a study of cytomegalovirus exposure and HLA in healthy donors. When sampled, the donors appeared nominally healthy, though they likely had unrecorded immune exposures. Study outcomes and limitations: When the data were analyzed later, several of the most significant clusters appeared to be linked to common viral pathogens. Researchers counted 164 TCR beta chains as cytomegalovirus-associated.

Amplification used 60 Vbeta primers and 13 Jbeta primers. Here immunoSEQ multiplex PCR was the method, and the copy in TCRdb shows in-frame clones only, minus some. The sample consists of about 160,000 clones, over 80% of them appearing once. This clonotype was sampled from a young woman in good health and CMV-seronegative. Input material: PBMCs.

CDR3 sequence reads: CASSKGTGYNEQFF. The CDR3 coding sequence is TGTGCCAGTAGTAAGGGGACAGGTTACAATGAGCAGTTCTTC. This chain uses TRBV19 with TRBJ2-1; 8 bases match TRBD1. The junction had 3 bases not matched to a gene; V was cut back by 4 bases and J by 4 bases. The CDR3 spans 14 residues. Germline assignment: CDR1 LNHDA and CDR2 SQIVND (reference sequence).